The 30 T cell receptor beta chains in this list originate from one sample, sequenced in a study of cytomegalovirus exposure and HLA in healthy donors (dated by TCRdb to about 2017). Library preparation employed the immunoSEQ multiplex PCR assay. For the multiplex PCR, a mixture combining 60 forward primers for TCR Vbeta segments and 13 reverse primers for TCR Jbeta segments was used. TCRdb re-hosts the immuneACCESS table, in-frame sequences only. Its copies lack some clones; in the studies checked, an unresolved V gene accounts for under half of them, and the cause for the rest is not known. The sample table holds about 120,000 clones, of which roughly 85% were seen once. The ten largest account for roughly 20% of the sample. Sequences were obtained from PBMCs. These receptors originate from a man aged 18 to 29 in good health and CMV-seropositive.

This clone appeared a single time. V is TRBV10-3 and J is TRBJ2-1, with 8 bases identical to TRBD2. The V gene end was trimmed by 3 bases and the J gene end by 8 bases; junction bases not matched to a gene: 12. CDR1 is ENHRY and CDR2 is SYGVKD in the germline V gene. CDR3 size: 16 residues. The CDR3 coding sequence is TGTGCCATCAGTGAAGGGGCTAGCGGGTTACTTCATGAGCAGTTCTTC. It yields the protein CAISEGASGLLHEQFF.

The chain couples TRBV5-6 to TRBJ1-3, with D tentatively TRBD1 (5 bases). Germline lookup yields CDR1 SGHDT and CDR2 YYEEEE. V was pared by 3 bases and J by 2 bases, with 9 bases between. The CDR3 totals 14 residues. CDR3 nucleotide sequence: TGTGCCAGCAGCTCGGGGGGGGCTGGAAACACCATATATTTT. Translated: CASSSGGAGNTIYF.

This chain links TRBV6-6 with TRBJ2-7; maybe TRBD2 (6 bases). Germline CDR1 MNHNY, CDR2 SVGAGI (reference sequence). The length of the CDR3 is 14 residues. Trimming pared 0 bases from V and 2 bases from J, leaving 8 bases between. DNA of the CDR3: TGTGCCAGCAGTTACTCGCGGGACCCCTACGAGCAGTACTTC. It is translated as CASSYSRDPYEQYF.

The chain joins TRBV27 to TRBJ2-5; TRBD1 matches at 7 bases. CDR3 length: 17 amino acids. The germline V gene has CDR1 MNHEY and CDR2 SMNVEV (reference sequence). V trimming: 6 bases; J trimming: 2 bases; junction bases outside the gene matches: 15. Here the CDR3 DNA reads TGTGCCAGCAGCCTAAGCAGGGGGACAGTTTATCAAGAGACCCAGTACTTC. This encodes CASSLSRGTVYQETQYF.

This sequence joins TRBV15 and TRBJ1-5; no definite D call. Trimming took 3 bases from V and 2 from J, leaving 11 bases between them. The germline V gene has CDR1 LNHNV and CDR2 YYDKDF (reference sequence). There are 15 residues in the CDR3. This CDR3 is CATSSRDQGNQPQHF. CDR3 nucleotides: TGTGCCACCAGCAGTAGAGACCAGGGCAATCAGCCCCAGCATTTT.

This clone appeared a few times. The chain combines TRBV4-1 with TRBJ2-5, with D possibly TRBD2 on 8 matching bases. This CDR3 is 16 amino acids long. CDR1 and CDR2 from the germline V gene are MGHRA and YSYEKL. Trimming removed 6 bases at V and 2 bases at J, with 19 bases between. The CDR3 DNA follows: TGCGCCAGCAGTCCTCGGGAGGGGGCCCTGCAAGAGACCCAGTACTTC. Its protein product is CASSPREGALQETQYF.

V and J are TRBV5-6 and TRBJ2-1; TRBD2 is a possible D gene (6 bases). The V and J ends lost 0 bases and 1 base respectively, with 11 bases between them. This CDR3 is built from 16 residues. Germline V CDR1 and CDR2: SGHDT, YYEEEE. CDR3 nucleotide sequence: TGTGCCAGCAGCTTGGTGGCGGGGCAATCCTACAATGAGCAGTTCTTC. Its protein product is CASSLVAGQSYNEQFF. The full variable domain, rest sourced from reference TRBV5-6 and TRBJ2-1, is DAGVTQSPTHLIKTRGQQVTLRCSPKSGHDTVSWYQQALGQGPQFIFQYYEEEERQRGNFPDRFSGHQFPNYSSELNVNALLLGDSALYLCASSLVAGQSYNEQFFGPGTRLTVL.

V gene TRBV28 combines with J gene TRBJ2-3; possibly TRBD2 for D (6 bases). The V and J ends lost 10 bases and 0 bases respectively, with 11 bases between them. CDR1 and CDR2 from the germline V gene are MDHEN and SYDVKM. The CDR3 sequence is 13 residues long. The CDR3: CATRDWSTDTQYF. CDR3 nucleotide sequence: TGTGCCACCAGGGACTGGAGCACAGATACGCAGTATTTT.

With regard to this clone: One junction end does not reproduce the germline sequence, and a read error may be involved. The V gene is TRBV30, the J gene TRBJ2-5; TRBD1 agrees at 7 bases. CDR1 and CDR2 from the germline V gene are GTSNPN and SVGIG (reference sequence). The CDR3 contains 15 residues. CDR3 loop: CARRTGQSGQETQYF. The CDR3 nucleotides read TGTGCCCGGAGAACGGGACAGTCTGGACAAGAGACCCAGTACTTC.

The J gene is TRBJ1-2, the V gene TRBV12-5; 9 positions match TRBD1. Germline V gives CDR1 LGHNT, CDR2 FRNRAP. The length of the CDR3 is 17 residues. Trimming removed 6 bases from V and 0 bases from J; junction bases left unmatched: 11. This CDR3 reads CASGRGTGSSANYGYTF. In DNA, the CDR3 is TGTGCTAGTGGCCGAGGGACAGGGTCCTCAGCTAACTATGGCTACACCTTC. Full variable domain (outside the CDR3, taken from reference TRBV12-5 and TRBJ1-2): DARVTQTPRHKVTEMGQEVTMRCQPILGHNTVFWYRQTMMQGLELLAYFRNRAPLDDSGMPKDRFSAEMPDATLATLKIQPSEPRDSAVYFCASGRGTGSSANYGYTFGSGTRLTVV.

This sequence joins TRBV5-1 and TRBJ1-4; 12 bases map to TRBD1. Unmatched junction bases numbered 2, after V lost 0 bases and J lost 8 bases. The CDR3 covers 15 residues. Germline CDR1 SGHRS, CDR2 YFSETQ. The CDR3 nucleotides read TGCGCCAGCAGCTTGGTGGGACAGGGGGCGGAAAAACTGTTTTTT. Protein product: CASSLVGQGAEKLFF. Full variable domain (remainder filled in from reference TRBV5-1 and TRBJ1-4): KAGVTQTPRYLIKTRGQQVTLSCSPISGHRSVSWYQQTPGQGLQFLFEYFSETQRNKGNFPGRFSGRQFSNSRSEMNVSTLELGDSALYLCASSLVGQGAEKLFFGSGTQLSVL.

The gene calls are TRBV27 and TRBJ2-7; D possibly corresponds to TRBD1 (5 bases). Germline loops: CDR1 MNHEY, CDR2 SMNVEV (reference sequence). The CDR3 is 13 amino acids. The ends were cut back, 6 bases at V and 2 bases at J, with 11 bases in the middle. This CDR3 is CASSPTATYEQYF. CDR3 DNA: TGTGCCAGCAGCCCGACAGCAACCTACGAGCAGTACTTC.

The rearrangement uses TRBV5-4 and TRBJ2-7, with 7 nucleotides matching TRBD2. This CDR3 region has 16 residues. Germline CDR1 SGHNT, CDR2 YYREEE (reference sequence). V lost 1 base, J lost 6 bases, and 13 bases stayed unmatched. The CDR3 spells CASSLTGGRLASEQYF. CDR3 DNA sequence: TGTGCCAGCAGCTTGACCGGGGGGAGGCTAGCGAGCGAGCAGTACTTC.

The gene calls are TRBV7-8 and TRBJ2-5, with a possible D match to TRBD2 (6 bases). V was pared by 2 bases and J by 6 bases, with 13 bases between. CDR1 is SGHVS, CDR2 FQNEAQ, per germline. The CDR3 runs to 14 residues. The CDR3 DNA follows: TGTGCCAGCAGCTTACAGGGACTTAAGAAGACCCAGTACTTC. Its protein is CASSLQGLKKTQYF.

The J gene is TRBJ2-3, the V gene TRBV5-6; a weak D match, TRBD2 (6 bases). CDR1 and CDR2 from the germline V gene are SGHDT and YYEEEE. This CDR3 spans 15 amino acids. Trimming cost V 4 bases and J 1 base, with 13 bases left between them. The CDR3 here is CASSPGLGGTDTQYF. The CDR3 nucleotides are TGTGCCAGCAGCCCGGGACTCGGGGGCACAGATACGCAGTATTTT.

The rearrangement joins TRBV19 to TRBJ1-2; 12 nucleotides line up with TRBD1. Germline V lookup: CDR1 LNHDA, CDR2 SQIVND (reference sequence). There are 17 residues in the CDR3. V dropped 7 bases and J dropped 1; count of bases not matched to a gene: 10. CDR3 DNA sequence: TGTGCCAGTACCGAGGGACAGGGGGCGCTTATTAACTATGGCTACACCTTC. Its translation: CASTEGQGALINYGYTF.

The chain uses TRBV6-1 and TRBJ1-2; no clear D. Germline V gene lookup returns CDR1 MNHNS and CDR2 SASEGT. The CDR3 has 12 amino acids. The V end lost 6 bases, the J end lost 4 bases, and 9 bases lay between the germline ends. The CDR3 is CASRDVSYGYTF. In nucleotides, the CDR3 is TGTGCCAGCAGAGATGTGAGCTATGGCTACACCTTC.

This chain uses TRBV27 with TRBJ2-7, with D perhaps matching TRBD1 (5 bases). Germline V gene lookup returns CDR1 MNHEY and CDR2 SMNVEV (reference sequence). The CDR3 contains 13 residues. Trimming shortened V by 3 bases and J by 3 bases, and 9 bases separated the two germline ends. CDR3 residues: CASSFAGNYEQYF. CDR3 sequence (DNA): TGTGCCAGCAGTTTTGCAGGGAACTACGAGCAGTACTTC.

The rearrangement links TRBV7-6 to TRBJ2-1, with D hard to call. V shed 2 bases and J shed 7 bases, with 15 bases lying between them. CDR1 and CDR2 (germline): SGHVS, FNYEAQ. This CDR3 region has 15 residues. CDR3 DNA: TGTGCCAGCAGCTTATCACCGGGTCTAAGGAATGAGCAGTTCTTC. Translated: CASSLSPGLRNEQFF.

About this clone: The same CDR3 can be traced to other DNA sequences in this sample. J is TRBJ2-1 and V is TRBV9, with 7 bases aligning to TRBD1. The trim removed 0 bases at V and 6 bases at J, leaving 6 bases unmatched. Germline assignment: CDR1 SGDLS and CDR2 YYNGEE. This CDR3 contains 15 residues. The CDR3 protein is CASSVGGGAFNEQFF. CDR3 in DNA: TGTGCCAGCAGCGTAGGAGGGGGCGCGTTCAATGAGCAGTTCTTC. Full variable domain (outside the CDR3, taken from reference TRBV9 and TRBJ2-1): DSGVTQTPKHLITATGQRVTLRCSPRSGDLSVYWYQQSLDQGLQFLIQYYNGEERAKGNILERFSAQQFPDLHSELNLSSLELGDSALYFCASSVGGGAFNEQFFGPGTRLTVL.

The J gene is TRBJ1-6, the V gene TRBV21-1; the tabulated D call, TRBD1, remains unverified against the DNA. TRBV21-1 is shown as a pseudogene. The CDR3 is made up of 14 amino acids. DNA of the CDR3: TGTGCCAGCAGCAACTTCAGGGTAAGATCACCCCTCCACTTT. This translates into CASSNFRVRSPLHF.

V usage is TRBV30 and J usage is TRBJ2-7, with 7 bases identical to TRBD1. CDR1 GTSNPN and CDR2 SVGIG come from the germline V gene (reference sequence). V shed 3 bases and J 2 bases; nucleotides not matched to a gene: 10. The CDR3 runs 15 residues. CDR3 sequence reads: CAWRGTAGGTYEQYF. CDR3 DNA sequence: TGTGCCTGGAGAGGAACGGCAGGGGGTACCTACGAGCAGTACTTC.

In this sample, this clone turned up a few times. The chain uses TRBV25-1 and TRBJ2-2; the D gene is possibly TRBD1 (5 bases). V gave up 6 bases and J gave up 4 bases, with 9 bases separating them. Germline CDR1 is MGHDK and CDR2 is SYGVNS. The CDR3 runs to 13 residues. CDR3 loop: CASRGQGTGELFF. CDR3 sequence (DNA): TGTGCCAGCAGGGGGCAAGGCACCGGGGAGCTGTTTTTT.

CDR3 coding DNA: TGTGCCTGGAGTGTAGGGGGGGCTACCTACGAGCAGTACTTC. It yields the protein CAWSVGGATYEQYF. The gene calls are TRBV30 and TRBJ2-7; the D gene is possibly TRBD2 (7 bases). The V gene lost 0 bases and the J gene lost 2 bases, with 11 bases spanning the gap. Germline CDR1 and CDR2: GTSNPN and SVGIG (reference sequence). The CDR3 totals 14 residues.

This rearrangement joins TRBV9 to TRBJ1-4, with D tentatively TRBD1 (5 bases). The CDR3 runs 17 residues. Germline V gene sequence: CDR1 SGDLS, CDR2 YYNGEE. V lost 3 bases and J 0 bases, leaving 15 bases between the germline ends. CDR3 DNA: TGTGCCAGCAGCGGTAGCGGGGCTGGGGCAACTAATGAAAAACTGTTTTTT. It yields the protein CASSGSGAGATNEKLFF.

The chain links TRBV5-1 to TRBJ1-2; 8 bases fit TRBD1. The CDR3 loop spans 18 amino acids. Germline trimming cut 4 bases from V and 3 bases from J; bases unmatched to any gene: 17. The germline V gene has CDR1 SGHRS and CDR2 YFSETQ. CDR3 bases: TGCGCCAGCAGCCTGCGGGGGACAGGCGGAATTAAGGACTATGGCTACACCTTC. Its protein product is CASSLRGTGGIKDYGYTF.

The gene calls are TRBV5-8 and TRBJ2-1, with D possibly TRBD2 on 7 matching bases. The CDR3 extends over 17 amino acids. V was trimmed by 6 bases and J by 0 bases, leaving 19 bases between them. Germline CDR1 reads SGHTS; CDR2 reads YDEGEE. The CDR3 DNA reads TGTGCCAGCACCCGGGGGGCGGGATCGAGCTCCTACAATGAGCAGTTCTTC. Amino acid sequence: CASTRGAGSSSYNEQFF. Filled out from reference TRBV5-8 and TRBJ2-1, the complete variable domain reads EAGVTQSPTHLIKTRGQQATLRCSPISGHTSVYWYQQALGLGLQFLLWYDEGEERNRGNFPPRFSGRQFPNYSSELNVNALELEDSALYLCASTRGAGSSSYNEQFFGPGTRLTVL.

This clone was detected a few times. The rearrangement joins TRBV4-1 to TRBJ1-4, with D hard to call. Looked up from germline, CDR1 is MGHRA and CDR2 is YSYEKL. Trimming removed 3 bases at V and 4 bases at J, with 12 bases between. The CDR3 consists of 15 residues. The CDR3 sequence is CASSHVLGSNEKLFF. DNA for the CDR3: TGCGCCAGCAGCCATGTACTCGGTAGTAATGAAAAACTGTTTTTT.

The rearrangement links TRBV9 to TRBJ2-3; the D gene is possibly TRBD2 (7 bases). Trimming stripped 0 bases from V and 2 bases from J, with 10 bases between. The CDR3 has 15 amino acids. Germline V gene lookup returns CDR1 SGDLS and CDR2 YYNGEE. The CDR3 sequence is CASSVGAGATDTQYF. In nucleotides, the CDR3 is TGTGCCAGCAGCGTAGGGGCGGGGGCCACAGATACGCAGTATTTT.

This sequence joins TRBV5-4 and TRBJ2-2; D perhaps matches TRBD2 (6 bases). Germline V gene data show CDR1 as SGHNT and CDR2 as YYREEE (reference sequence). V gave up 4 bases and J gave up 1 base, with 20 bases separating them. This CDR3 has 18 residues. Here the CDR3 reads CASSRSLAGSQNTGELFF. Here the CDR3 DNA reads TGTGCCAGCAGCCGGTCTTTGGCCGGGAGCCAGAACACCGGGGAGCTGTTTTTT.